One sample yielded the 16 T cell receptor beta chains listed below, sequenced in a study of CD8 T cells in Susac syndrome. cDNA came from approximately 0.5 to 1 ug RNA primed by random hexamers. MiXCR was run by TCRdb on the immunoSEQ multiplex PCR reads, yielding one entry per CDR3 protein. The sample contains 95,000 to 150,000 distinct CDR3 sequences, around 94% of which appear only once. The sample was CD8+ T cells from PBMCs. Source of these receptors: a human donor with Susac syndrome.

This clonotype has only one observation. The chain uses TRBV4-1 and TRBJ2-7; D is possibly TRBD2 (6 bases). Between the trimmed V and J ends, which lost 3 bases and 2 bases, there was a span of 11 bases. CDR1 is MGHRA, CDR2 YSYEKL, per germline. The CDR3 totals 14 residues. Written as DNA, the CDR3 is TGCGCCAGCAGCCAGGAGACTAGAGCCTACGAGCAGTACTTC. Protein: CASSQETRAYEQYF.

The chain is built from TRBV9 and TRBJ2-7, with D possibly TRBD2 on 7 matching bases. CDR3 length equals 15 residues. Germline-derived CDR1 and CDR2 are SGDLS and YYNGEE. Trimming removed 4 bases from V and 2 bases from J, with 16 bases in between. The CDR3 reads CASSPGGDTAYEQYF. DNA of the CDR3: TGTGCCAGCAGCCCTGGGGGGGACACAGCCTACGAGCAGTACTTC.

This chain joins TRBV5-1 and TRBJ2-5; D is unresolved. There are 16 residues in the CDR3. The V and J ends lost 5 bases and 0 bases respectively, with 17 bases between them. CDR1 is SGHRS and CDR2 is YFSETQ in the germline V gene. The CDR3 nucleotides are TGCGCCAGCAGAAAGAAACAAGTATCGTACCAAGAGACCCAGTACTTC. It specifies CASRKKQVSYQETQYF.

CDR3 bases: TGCAGCGCCCTTTTCGGGGAGTTCTACGAGCAGTACTTC. Amino acid sequence: CSALFGEFYEQYF. This chain connects TRBV29-1 to TRBJ2-7; D perhaps matches TRBD2 (5 bases). The V end was cut by 7 bases, the J end by 3 bases, with 16 bases between. CDR1 and CDR2 from the germline V gene are SQVTM and ANQGSEA. The CDR3 totals 13 residues.

The V and J genes are TRBV2 and TRBJ1-2; tentatively, D is TRBD1 (5 bases). Deletions cut 3 bases from V and 0 bases from J, with 14 bases between. Germline-derived CDR1 and CDR2 are SNHLY and FYNNEI. The CDR3 is 16 residues long. The CDR3 DNA reads TGTGCCAGCAGTGATGGCGGCAGGGTAGCTAACTATGGCTACACCTTC. As protein: CASSDGGRVANYGYTF.

V and J are TRBV6-4 and TRBJ2-5; possibly TRBD1 or TRBD2 for D (6 bases each). The CDR3 extends over 18 amino acids. V dropped 2 bases and J dropped 3 bases, with 22 bases sitting between them. Germline loops: CDR1 MRHNA, CDR2 SNTAGT. The CDR3 nucleotides read TGTGCCAGCAGTGACCCAGAACTAGGACCGAGGGGGGAAGAGACCCAGTACTTC. It encodes CASSDPELGPRGEETQYF.

The V and J genes are TRBV16 and TRBJ1-1, with 9 bases aligning to TRBD1. There are 15 residues in the CDR3. V trimming: 6 bases; J trimming: 8 bases; junction bases outside the gene matches: 13. In germline, CDR1 is KGHSY, CDR2 FQNENV. The DNA of the CDR3 is TGTGCCAGCAGTAAAACAGGGGGCGTAGCTGAAGAAGCTTTCTTT. It yields the protein CASSKTGGVAEEAFF.

The gene calls are TRBV6-6 and TRBJ2-7, with D perhaps given as TRBD1 or TRBD2 (5 bases each). This CDR3 is 12 amino acids long. CDR1 is MNHNY, CDR2 SVGAGI, per germline (reference sequence). Trimming cost V 6 bases and J 6 bases, with 12 bases left between them. The CDR3 DNA reads TGTGCCAGCAGCCAGAGGGGCGGCGAGCAGTACTTC. It specifies CASSQRGGEQYF.

The chain recombines TRBV12-3 or TRBV12-4 with TRBJ2-7, with D possibly matching TRBD1 (5 bases). V was shortened by 4 bases and J by 2 bases, with 6 bases between the two germline ends. This CDR3 spans 12 amino acids. CDR3 in amino acids: CASSSGTYEQYF. The CDR3 coding sequence is TGTGCCAGCAGTTCAGGGACCTACGAGCAGTACTTC.

The chain links TRBV29-1 to TRBJ2-2; 9 nucleotides agree with TRBD2. CDR1 and CDR2 (germline): SQVTM, ANQGSEA. With 2 bases clipped from V and 7 bases from J, the junction kept 8 bases outside the gene matches. The CDR3 is 15 amino acids. CDR3 residues: CSVELSGGHHGELFF. In DNA, the CDR3 is TGCAGCGTTGAACTAAGCGGGGGGCACCACGGGGAGCTGTTTTTT.

This rearrangement joins TRBV19 to TRBJ2-2; the D is unclear. This CDR3 spans 10 amino acids. From germline, CDR1 is LNHDA and CDR2 SQIVND (reference sequence). V was pared by 8 bases and J by 6 bases, with 4 bases between. CDR3 residues: CASLAGELFF. The DNA for the CDR3 is TGTGCCAGTCTGGCCGGGGAGCTGTTTTTT.

The chain combines TRBV4-3 with TRBJ2-7, with D perhaps being TRBD1 or TRBD2 (5 bases each). V shed 4 bases and J shed 3 bases, with 13 bases lying between them. Germline V gene lookup returns CDR1 LGHNA and CDR2 YSLEER. This CDR3 is 14 amino acids long. CDR3 protein: CASSPGTGLYEQYF. The CDR3 nucleotides are TGCGCCAGCAGCCCCGGGACGGGCCTCTACGAGCAGTACTTC.

This clonotype has more than one count but fewer than ten. This chain connects TRBV5-6 to TRBJ2-7; a possible D gene is TRBD2 (6 bases). V lost 1 base and J 4 bases, leaving 6 bases between the germline ends. The CDR3 is 12 amino acids. CDR1 and CDR2 (germline): SGHDT, YYEEEE. The CDR3: CASSLSGYEQYF. The CDR3, as DNA: TGTGCCAGCAGCTTGAGCGGGTACGAGCAGTACTTC.

The chain is built from TRBV11-2 and TRBJ2-5; D may be TRBD1 or TRBD2 (5 bases each). The CDR3 has 15 residues. The germline V gene has CDR1 SGHAT and CDR2 FQNNGV. V lost 1 base, J lost 1 base, and 10 bases lay in between. The CDR3 nucleotides are TGTGCCAGCAGCTTAGTCGTCGGGGCCCAAGAGACCCAGTACTTC. Translation: CASSLVVGAQETQYF.

The CDR3 spells CAWSGGTGDSPLHF. CDR3 DNA: TGTGCCTGGAGCGGGGGGACAGGGGATTCACCCCTCCACTTT. This chain joins TRBV30 and TRBJ1-6; TRBD1 matches at 10 bases. CDR1 and CDR2 from the germline V gene are GTSNPN and SVGIG (reference sequence). V gave up 3 bases and J gave up 8 bases; unmatched junction bases: 4. This CDR3 is 14 amino acids long.

This clonotype appeared a single time. J is TRBJ2-5 and V is TRBV9; 8 bases line up with TRBD2. V shed 4 bases, J shed 5 bases, and the junction held 10 bases outside the gene matches. This CDR3 region has 15 residues. The germline CDR1 and CDR2 sequences are SGDLS and YYNGEE. The CDR3 reads CASSTFGGGSETQYF. For the CDR3, the DNA is TGTGCCAGCAGCACCTTCGGGGGGGGCTCCGAGACCCAGTACTTC. The entire variable domain, with the rest obtained from reference TRBV9 and TRBJ2-5, is as follows: DSGVTQTPKHLITATGQRVTLRCSPRSGDLSVYWYQQSLDQGLQFLIQYYNGEERAKGNILERFSAQQFPDLHSELNLSSLELGDSALYFCASSTFGGGSETQYFGPGTRLLVL.